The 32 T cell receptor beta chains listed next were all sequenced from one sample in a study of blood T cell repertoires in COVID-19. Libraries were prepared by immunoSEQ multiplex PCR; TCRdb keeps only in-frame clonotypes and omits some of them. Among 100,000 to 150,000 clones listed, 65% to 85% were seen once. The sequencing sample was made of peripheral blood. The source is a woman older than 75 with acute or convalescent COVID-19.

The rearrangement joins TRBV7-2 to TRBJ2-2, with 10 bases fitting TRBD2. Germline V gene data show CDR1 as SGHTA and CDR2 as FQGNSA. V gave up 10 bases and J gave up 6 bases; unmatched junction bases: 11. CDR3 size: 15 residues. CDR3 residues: CATQTTSGLAGELFF. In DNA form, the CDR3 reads TGTGCCACACAAACGACTAGCGGGCTTGCCGGGGAGCTGTTTTTT.

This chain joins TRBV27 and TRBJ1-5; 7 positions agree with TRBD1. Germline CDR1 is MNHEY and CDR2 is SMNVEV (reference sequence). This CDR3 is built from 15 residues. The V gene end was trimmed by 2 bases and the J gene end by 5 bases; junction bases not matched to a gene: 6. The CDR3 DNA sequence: TGTGCCAGCAGTTTACGAGGGCAGGGGGATCAGCCCCAGCATTTT. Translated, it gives CASSLRGQGDQPQHF.

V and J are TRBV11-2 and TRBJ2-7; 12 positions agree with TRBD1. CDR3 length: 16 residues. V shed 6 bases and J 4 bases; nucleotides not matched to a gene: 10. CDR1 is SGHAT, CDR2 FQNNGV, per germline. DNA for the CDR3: TGTGCCAGCAGAACCGGGACAGGGGGCGGTAGGTACGAGCAGTACTTC. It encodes CASRTGTGGGRYEQYF.

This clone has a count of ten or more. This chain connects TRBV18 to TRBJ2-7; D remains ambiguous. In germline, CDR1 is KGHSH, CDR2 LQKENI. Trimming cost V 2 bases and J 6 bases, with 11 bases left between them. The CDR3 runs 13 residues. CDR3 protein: CASSPDTQSEQYF. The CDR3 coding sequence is TGTGCCAGCTCACCAGACACCCAGAGCGAGCAGTACTTC.

The CDR3 spells CASRSIQGTAYSANEKLFF. CDR3 nucleotide sequence: TGTGCCAGCAGATCAATACAGGGGACCGCTTATAGCGCTAATGAAAAACTGTTTTTT. The V and J genes are TRBV2 and TRBJ1-4; 7 nucleotides match TRBD1. Germline CDR1 is SNHLY and CDR2 is FYNNEI. The CDR3 is 19 amino acids. J was trimmed by 3 bases and V by 6 bases; bases with no gene match: 19.

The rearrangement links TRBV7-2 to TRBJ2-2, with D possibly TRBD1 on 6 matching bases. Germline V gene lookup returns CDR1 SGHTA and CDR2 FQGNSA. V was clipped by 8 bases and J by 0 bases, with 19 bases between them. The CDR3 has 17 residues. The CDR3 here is CASRLFSGTSNTGELFF. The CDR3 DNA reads TGTGCCAGCCGTCTCTTTTCCGGGACATCGAACACCGGGGAGCTGTTTTTT.

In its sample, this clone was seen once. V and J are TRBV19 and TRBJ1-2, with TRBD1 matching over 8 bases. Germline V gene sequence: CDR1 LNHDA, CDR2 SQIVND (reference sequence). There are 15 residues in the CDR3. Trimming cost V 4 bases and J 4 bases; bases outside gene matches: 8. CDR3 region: CASSTGQVGLYGYTF. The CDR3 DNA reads TGTGCCAGTAGTACGGGACAGGTCGGCCTCTATGGCTACACCTTC. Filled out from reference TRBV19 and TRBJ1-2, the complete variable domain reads DGGITQSPKYLFRKEGQNVTLSCEQNLNHDAMYWYRQDPGQGLRLIYYSQIVNDFQKGDIAEGYSVSREKKESFPLTVTSAQKNPTAFYLCASSTGQVGLYGYTFGSGTRLTVV.

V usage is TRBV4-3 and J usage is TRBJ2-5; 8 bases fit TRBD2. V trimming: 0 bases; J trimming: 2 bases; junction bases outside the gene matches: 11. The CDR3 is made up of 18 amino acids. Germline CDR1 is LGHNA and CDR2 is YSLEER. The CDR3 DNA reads TGCGCCAGCAGCCAAGAAATTAGGTCGGGAGGGGTACAAGAGACCCAGTACTTC. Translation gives CASSQEIRSGGVQETQYF.

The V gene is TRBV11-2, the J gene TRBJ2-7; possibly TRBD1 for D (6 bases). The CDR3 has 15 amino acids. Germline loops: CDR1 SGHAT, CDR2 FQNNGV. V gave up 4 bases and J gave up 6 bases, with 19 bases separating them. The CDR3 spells CASSSPVDRRREQYF. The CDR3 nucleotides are TGTGCCAGCAGCTCCCCTGTCGACAGGCGCCGCGAGCAGTACTTC.

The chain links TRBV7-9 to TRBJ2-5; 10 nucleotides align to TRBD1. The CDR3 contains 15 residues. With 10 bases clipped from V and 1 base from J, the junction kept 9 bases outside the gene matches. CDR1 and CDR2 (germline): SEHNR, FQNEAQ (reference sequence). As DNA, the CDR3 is TGTGCCAACCAAGTGGGACAGGGGAGCCAAGAGACCCAGTACTTC. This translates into CANQVGQGSQETQYF. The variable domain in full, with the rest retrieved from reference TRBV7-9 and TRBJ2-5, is DTGVSQNPRHKITKRGQNVTFRCDPISEHNRLYWYRQTLGQGPEFLTYFQNEAQLEKSRLLSDRFSAERPKGSFSTLEIQRTEQGDSAMYLCANQVGQGSQETQYFGPGTRLLVL.

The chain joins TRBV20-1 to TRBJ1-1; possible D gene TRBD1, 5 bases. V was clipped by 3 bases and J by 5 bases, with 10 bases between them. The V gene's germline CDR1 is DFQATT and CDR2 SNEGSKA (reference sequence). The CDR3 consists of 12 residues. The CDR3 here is CSASPRGTEAFF. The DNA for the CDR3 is TGCAGTGCTAGTCCCCGGGGGACTGAAGCTTTCTTT.

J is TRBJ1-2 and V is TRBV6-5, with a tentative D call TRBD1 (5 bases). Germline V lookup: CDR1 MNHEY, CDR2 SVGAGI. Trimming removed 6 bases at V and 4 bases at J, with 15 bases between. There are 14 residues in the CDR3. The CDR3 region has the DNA TGTGCCAGCAGGACTGCACAGGCCCCCTATGGCTACACCTTC. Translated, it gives CASRTAQAPYGYTF.

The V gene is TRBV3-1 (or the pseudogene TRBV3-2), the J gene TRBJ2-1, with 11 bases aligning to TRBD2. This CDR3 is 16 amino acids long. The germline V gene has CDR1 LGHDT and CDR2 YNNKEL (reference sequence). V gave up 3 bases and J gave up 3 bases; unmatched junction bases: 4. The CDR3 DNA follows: TGTGCCAGCAGCCACGTACTAGCGGGAGACTACAATGAGCAGTTCTTC. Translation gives CASSHVLAGDYNEQFF.

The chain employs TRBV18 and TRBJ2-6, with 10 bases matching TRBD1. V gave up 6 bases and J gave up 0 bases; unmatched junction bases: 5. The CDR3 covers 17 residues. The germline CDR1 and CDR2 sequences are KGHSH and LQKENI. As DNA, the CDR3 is TGTGCCAGCTCCCGACAGGGGGCCGACTCTGGGGCCAACGTCCTGACTTTC. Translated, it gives CASSRQGADSGANVLTF.

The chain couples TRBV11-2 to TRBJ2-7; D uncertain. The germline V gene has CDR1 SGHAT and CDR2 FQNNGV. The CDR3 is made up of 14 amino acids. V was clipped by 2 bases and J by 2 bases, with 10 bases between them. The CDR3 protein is CASSLLRRPYEQYF. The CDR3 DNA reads TGTGCCAGCAGCTTACTCCGCAGGCCCTACGAGCAGTACTTC.

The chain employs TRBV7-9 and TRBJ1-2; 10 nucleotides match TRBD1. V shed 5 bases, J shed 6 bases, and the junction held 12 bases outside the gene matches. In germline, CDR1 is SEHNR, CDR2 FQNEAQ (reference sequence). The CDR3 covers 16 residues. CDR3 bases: TGTGCCAGCAGCCGATCCGGGAGACAGGGGGCGCATGGCTACACCTTC. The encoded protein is CASSRSGRQGAHGYTF.

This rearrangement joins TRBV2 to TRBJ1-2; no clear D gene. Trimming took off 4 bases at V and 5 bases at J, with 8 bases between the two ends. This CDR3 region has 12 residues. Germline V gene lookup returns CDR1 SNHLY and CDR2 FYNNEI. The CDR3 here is CASSAMEYGYTF. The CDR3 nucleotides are TGTGCCAGCAGTGCAATGGAGTATGGCTACACCTTC.

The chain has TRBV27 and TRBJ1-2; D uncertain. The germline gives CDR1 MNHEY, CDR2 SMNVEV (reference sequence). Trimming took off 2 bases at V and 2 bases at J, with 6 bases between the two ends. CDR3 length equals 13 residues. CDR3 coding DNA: TGTGCCAGCAGTTTACAGGTGAACTATGGCTACACCTTC. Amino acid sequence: CASSLQVNYGYTF.

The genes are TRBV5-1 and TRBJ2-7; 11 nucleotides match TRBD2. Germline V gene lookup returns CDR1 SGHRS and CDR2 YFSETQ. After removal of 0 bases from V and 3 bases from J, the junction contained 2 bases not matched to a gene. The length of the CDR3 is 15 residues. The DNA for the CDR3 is TGCGCCAGCAGCTTGGTACTAGCGGGAGTCTACGAGCAGTACTTC. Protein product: CASSLVLAGVYEQYF.

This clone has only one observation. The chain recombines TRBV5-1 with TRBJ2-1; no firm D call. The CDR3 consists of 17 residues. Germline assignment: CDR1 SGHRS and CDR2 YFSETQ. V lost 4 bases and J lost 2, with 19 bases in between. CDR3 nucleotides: TGCGCCAGCAGCCTGGAGCGCGATCTCCTTACCTACAATGAGCAGTTCTTC. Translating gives CASSLERDLLTYNEQFF.

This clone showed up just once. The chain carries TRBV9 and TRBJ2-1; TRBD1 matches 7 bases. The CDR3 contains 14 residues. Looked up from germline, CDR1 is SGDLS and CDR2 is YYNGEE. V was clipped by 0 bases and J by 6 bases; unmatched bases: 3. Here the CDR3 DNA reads TGTGCCAGCAGCGTAGCGGCAGGGGGCAATGAGCAGTTCTTC. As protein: CASSVAAGGNEQFF.

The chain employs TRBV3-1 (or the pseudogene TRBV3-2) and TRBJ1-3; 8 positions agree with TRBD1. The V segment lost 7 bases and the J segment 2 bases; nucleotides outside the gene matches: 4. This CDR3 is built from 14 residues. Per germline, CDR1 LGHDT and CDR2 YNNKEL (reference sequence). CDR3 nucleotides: TGTGCCAGCATGAGACAGGGGACTGGAAACACCATATATTTT. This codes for CASMRQGTGNTIYF.

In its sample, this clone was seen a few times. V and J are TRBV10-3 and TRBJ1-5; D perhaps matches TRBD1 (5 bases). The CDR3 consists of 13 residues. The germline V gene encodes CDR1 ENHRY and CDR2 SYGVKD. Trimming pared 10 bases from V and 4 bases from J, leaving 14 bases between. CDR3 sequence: CATRDRENQPQHF. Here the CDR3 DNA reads TGTGCCACAAGGGACCGGGAGAATCAGCCCCAGCATTTT.

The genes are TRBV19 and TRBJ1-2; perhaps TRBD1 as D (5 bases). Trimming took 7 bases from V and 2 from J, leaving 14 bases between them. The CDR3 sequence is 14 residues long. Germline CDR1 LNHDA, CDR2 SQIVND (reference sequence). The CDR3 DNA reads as TGTGCCAGTATAGCGAGGGACTCAAACTATGGCTACACCTTC. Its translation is CASIARDSNYGYTF.

The CDR3 nucleotides are TGTGCCTGTTGGACAGGAGGGCCACGGGGACTGTTTTTT. Translated: CACWTGGPRGLFF. This rearrangement joins TRBV30 to TRBJ1-4, with 7 nucleotides matching TRBD1. CDR1 is GTSNPN, CDR2 SVGIG, per germline (reference sequence). The J segment lost 13 bases and the V segment lost 6 bases, leaving 14 bases of the junction unmatched. CDR3 size: 13 residues.

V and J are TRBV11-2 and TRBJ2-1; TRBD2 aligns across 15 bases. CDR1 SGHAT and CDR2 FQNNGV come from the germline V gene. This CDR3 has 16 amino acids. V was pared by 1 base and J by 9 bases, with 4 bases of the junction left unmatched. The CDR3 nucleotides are TGTGCCAGCAGCTTAGGGCGGACTAGCGGGAGGGGTGAGCAGTTCTTC. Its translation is CASSLGRTSGRGEQFF.

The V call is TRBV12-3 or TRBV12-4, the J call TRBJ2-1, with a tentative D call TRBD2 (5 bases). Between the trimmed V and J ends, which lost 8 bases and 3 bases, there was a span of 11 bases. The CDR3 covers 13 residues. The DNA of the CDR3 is TGTGCCAGCTGGAGGAGGAACTACAATGAGCAGTTCTTC. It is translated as CASWRRNYNEQFF.

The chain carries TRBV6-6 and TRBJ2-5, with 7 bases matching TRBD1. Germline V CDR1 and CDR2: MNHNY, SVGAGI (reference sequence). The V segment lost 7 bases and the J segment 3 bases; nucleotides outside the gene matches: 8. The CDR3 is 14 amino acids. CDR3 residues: CASMLQGRKETQYF. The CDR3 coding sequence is TGTGCCAGCATGTTACAGGGGCGGAAAGAGACCCAGTACTTC.

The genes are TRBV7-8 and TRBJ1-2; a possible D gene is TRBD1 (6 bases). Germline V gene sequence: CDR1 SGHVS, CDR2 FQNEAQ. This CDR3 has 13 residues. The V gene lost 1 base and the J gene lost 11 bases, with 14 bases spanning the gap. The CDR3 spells CASSLDREPGYTF. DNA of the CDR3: TGTGCCAGCAGCTTAGACAGGGAGCCGGGGTACACCTTC.

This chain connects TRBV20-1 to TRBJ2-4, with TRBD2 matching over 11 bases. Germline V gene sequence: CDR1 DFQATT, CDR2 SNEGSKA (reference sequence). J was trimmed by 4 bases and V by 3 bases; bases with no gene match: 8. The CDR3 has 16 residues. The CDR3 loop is CSASPGLAGGKNIQYF. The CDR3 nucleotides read TGCAGTGCTAGTCCGGGGCTAGCGGGGGGAAAAAACATTCAGTACTTC.

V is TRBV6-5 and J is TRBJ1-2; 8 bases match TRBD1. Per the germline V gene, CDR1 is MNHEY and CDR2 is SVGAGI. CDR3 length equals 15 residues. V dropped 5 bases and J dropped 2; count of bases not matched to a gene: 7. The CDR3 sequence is CASSNTRTGNYGYTF. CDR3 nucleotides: TGTGCCAGCAGTAACACCCGGACAGGGAACTATGGCTACACCTTC.

As DNA, the CDR3 is TGTGCCAGTAGCAAGGACAGGGGGCGCAACTATGGCTACACCTTC. Its translation: CASSKDRGRNYGYTF. The gene calls are TRBV19 and TRBJ1-2; 11 bases are shared with TRBD1. The CDR3 runs 15 residues. Germline V lookup: CDR1 LNHDA, CDR2 SQIVND (reference sequence). J lost 2 bases, V lost 6 bases, and 5 bases had no gene match. Drawing the rest from reference TRBV19 and TRBJ1-2, the complete variable domain is DGGITQSPKYLFRKEGQNVTLSCEQNLNHDAMYWYRQDPGQGLRLIYYSQIVNDFQKGDIAEGYSVSREKKESFPLTVTSAQKNPTAFYLCASSKDRGRNYGYTFGSGTRLTVV.